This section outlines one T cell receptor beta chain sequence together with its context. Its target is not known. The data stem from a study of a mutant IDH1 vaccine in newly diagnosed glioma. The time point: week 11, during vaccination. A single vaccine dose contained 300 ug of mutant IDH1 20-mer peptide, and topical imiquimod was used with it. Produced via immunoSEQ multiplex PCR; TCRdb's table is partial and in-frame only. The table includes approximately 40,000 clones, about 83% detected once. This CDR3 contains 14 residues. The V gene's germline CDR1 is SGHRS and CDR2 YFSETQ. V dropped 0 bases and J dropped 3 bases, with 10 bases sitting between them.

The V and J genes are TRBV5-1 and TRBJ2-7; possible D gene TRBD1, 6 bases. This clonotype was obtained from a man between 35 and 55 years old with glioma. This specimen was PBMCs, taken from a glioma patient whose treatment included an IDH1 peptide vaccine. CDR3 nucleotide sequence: TGCGCCAGCAGCTTGGCCACAGGGATCTACGAGCAGTACTTC. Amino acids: CASSLATGIYEQYF.